This T cell receptor beta chain was retrieved from a study of blood T cell repertoires in COVID-19. Recovered participants had two consecutive negative NP/OP PCR tests, healthcare professional clearance, or symptom resolution. The V and J ends lost 4 bases and 0 bases respectively, with 13 bases between them. CDR3 length: 15 amino acids. The V gene's germline CDR1 is SGHNT and CDR2 YYREEE (reference sequence). As originally analysed: Estimated nucleated cell counts came from reference gene primer amplification. Libraries were prepared by immunoSEQ multiplex PCR; TCRdb keeps only in-frame clonotypes and omits some of them. From that table come the V and J calls and clone size; the DNA was used to work out D and trimming. Of hundreds of thousands of clones listed, around 86% were seen once; the top ten hold roughly 1.7%.

The receptor comes from a woman aged 45-60 years who had recovered from COVID-19. Source material: PBMCs or T cells enriched from blood (not recorded which). The chain uses TRBV5-4 and TRBJ1-1; no clear D gene. The CDR3 here is CASSPRGGLNTEAFF. CDR3 bases: TGTGCCAGCAGCCCTCGAGGTGGGTTGAACACTGAAGCTTTCTTT. The full variable domain, its missing parts supplied by reference TRBV5-4 and TRBJ1-1, is ETGVTQSPTHLIKTRGQQVTLRCSSQSGHNTVSWYQQALGQGPQFIFQYYREEENGRGNFPPRFSGLQFPNYSSELNVNALELDDSALYLCASSPRGGLNTEAFFGQGTRLTVV.